What follows are 18 T cell receptor beta chains derived from one specimen sequenced in a study of blood T cell repertoires in COVID-19. Data came from immunoSEQ multiplex PCR; TCRdb stores just in-frame clones and leaves some out. The sample has 150,000 or so clones, over 80% seen once. The source material was peripheral blood. The receptors were sampled from a human donor in a cohort sampled during active COVID-19.

The chain joins TRBV27 to TRBJ1-1, with 7 bases matching TRBD1. This CDR3 region has 13 residues. Germline V gene sequence: CDR1 MNHEY, CDR2 SMNVEV (reference sequence). V shed 4 bases and J 4 bases; nucleotides not matched to a gene: 3. The CDR3 DNA sequence: TGTGCCAGCAGTTCGACAGGGCCCACTGAAGCTTTCTTT. It translates to CASSSTGPTEAFF.

The J gene is TRBJ2-2, the V gene TRBV2, with D possibly TRBD1 on 5 matching bases. Germline CDR1 SNHLY, CDR2 FYNNEI. The CDR3 is 15 residues long. With 3 bases removed from V and 3 bases from J, the gap between germline ends came to 11 bases. CDR3 in DNA: TGTGCCAGCAGTGAGTGGGGCGCGGACACCGGGGAGCTGTTTTTT. This sequence encodes CASSEWGADTGELFF.

The chain recombines TRBV7-2 with TRBJ2-5; 10 bases are a match to TRBD2. The CDR3 totals 17 residues. V trimming: 2 bases; J trimming: 2 bases; junction bases outside the gene matches: 8. Germline V gene lookup returns CDR1 SGHTA and CDR2 FQGNSA. CDR3 nucleotide sequence: TGTGCCAGCAGCTTAACTCTAGCGGGAGCTGTTCAAGAGACCCAGTACTTC. Translation gives CASSLTLAGAVQETQYF. The full variable domain, in which reference TRBV7-2 and TRBJ2-5 provide the parts outside the CDR3, is GAGVSQSPSNKVTEKGKDVELRCDPISGHTALYWYRQSLGQGLEFLIYFQGNSAPDKSGLPSDRFSAERTGGSVSTLTIQRTQQEDSAVYLCASSLTLAGAVQETQYFGPGTRLLVL.

In its sample, this clone was seen once. The chain uses TRBV6-6 and TRBJ2-7; 10 nucleotides line up with TRBD2. The length of the CDR3 is 15 residues. The V gene's germline CDR1 is MNHNY and CDR2 SVGAGI (reference sequence). V gave up 7 bases and J gave up 3 bases; unmatched junction bases: 9. The CDR3 region is CASTLTPSGSYEQYF. The CDR3 DNA follows: TGTGCCAGCACTTTAACCCCTAGCGGGAGCTACGAGCAGTACTTC.

This rearrangement joins TRBV5-1 to TRBJ1-2, with 9 bases lining up with TRBD1. The CDR3 spans 16 residues. The germline gives CDR1 SGHRS, CDR2 YFSETQ. V shed 5 bases and J 6 bases; nucleotides not matched to a gene: 14. CDR3 sequence: CASRTGDRDPLHGYTF. The DNA for the CDR3 is TGCGCCAGCAGGACCGGGGACAGGGATCCTTTGCATGGCTACACCTTC. The full variable domain, in which reference TRBV5-1 and TRBJ1-2 provide the parts outside the CDR3, is KAGVTQTPRYLIKTRGQQVTLSCSPISGHRSVSWYQQTPGQGLQFLFEYFSETQRNKGNFPGRFSGRQFSNSRSEMNVSTLELGDSALYLCASRTGDRDPLHGYTFGSGTRLTVV.

The rearrangement links TRBV7-9 to TRBJ2-7, with D tentatively TRBD1 (6 bases). Germline V CDR1 and CDR2: SEHNR, FQNEAQ (reference sequence). V shed 0 bases and J shed 10 bases, with 10 bases lying between them. There are 12 residues in the CDR3. The CDR3 region is CASSLAPGHQYF. The CDR3 bases are TGTGCCAGCAGCTTAGCGCCGGGACACCAGTACTTC. Filled out from reference TRBV7-9 and TRBJ2-7, the complete variable domain reads DTGVSQNPRHKITKRGQNVTFRCDPISEHNRLYWYRQTLGQGPEFLTYFQNEAQLEKSRLLSDRFSAERPKGSFSTLEIQRTEQGDSAMYLCASSLAPGHQYFGPGTRLTVT.

The rearrangement links TRBV28 to TRBJ2-2; 10 bases line up with TRBD2. The CDR3 has 14 residues. Per germline, CDR1 MDHEN and CDR2 SYDVKM. The V and J ends lost 2 bases and 6 bases, in that order; junction bases with no gene match: 0. This CDR3 reads CASSLSGRAGELFF. DNA of the CDR3: TGTGCCAGCAGTTTAAGCGGGAGGGCCGGGGAGCTGTTTTTT.

This clone was seen once. The genes are TRBV4-3 and TRBJ2-1; 12 bases fit TRBD2. V gave up 8 bases and J gave up 3 bases; unmatched junction bases: 2. This CDR3 region has 14 residues. Per germline, CDR1 LGHNA and CDR2 YSLEER. CDR3 sequence: CASGGLAGYNEQFF. The CDR3, as DNA: TGCGCCAGCGGGGGACTAGCGGGCTACAATGAGCAGTTCTTC.

The genes are TRBV19 and TRBJ1-1; D is possibly TRBD1 (5 bases). The CDR3 is made up of 12 amino acids. V shed 4 bases and J shed 5 bases, with 8 bases lying between them. Germline CDR1 is LNHDA and CDR2 is SQIVND (reference sequence). This chain's CDR3 is CASSTRQTEAFF. CDR3 DNA: TGTGCCAGTAGTACAAGACAGACTGAAGCTTTCTTT.

V is TRBV19 and J is TRBJ2-7; 10 bases are shared with TRBD1. Germline lookup yields CDR1 LNHDA and CDR2 SQIVND (reference sequence). J was trimmed by 4 bases and V by 5 bases; bases with no gene match: 8. This CDR3 comprises 15 residues. CDR3 sequence (DNA): TGTGCCAGTAGTGACCGGGACAGGGGCCCATACGAGCAGTACTTC. The encoded protein is CASSDRDRGPYEQYF.

This clone was seen a handful of times. The chain links TRBV7-3 to TRBJ1-1, with a tentative D call TRBD1 (5 bases). Deletions cut 2 bases from V and 1 base from J, with 8 bases between. The CDR3 runs 14 residues. The germline V gene has CDR1 SGHTA and CDR2 FQGTGA. CDR3 sequence: CASSLGAPNTEAFF. CDR3 coding DNA: TGTGCCAGCAGCTTAGGGGCCCCGAACACTGAAGCTTTCTTT.

The rearrangement uses TRBV5-4 and TRBJ2-7, with D possibly matching TRBD2 (6 bases). Looked up from germline, CDR1 is SGHNT and CDR2 is YYREEE (reference sequence). V lost 0 bases and J lost 2, with 15 bases in between. This CDR3 has 16 amino acids. This CDR3 reads CASSLGLTSQTYEQYF. In DNA, the CDR3 is TGTGCCAGCAGCTTGGGGCTGACTAGTCAAACCTACGAGCAGTACTTC.

The rearrangement links TRBV11-3 to TRBJ2-7; tentative D call: TRBD1 (6 bases). The length of the CDR3 is 16 residues. Germline lookup yields CDR1 SGHNT and CDR2 YENEEA. V lost 6 bases and J lost 2, with 20 bases in between. The CDR3 loop is CASSSHHLDRPYEQYF. The CDR3 bases are TGTGCCAGCAGTTCTCACCACCTCGACAGGCCCTACGAGCAGTACTTC.

The chain uses TRBV11-1 and TRBJ2-2; 9 bases map to TRBD2. The CDR3 is made up of 15 amino acids. The V gene end was trimmed by 6 bases and the J gene end by 1 base; junction bases not matched to a gene: 3. CDR1 and CDR2 (germline): SGHAT, FQDESV (reference sequence). CDR3 bases: TGTGCCAGCAGTCGACTAGCGGTGAACACCGGGGAGCTGTTTTTT. Amino acids: CASSRLAVNTGELFF. Full variable domain (remainder filled in from reference TRBV11-1 and TRBJ2-2): EAEVAQSPRYKITEKSQAVAFWCDPISGHATLYWYRQILGQGPELLVQFQDESVVDDSQLPKDRFSAERLKGVDSTLKIQPAELGDSAMYLCASSRLAVNTGELFFGEGSRLTVL.

The chain joins TRBV18 to TRBJ1-3; TRBD1 might be the D (5 bases). CDR1 is KGHSH and CDR2 is LQKENI in the germline V gene. V lost 1 base to trimming and J lost 3 bases, with 16 bases between them. The CDR3 is made up of 17 amino acids. Written as DNA, the CDR3 is TGTGCCAGCTCACCACAGTCGACAGTTTTTTTTGGAAACACCATATATTTT. Translated: CASSPQSTVFFGNTIYF.

This clone was detected only once. The chain employs TRBV5-1 and TRBJ2-7, with 12 positions matching TRBD2. The germline CDR1 and CDR2 sequences are SGHRS and YFSETQ. The CDR3 is 15 amino acids. V was clipped by 4 bases and J by 7 bases; unmatched bases: 9. The CDR3 nucleotides are TGCGCCAGCAGCCAAAGACTAGCGGGAGAACATGAGCAGTACTTC. Amino acid sequence: CASSQRLAGEHEQYF.

CDR3 protein: CASSYRDSGYQPQHF. Written as DNA, the CDR3 is TGTGCCAGCAGCTACCGGGACAGCGGGTATCAGCCCCAGCATTTT. The chain carries TRBV7-8 and TRBJ1-5, with TRBD1 matching 7 bases. V was pared by 4 bases and J by 5 bases, with 8 bases of the junction left unmatched. Germline-derived CDR1 and CDR2 are SGHVS and FQNEAQ. CDR3 length: 15 amino acids.

The chain combines TRBV18 with TRBJ2-1; 7 nucleotides agree with TRBD1. The CDR3 sequence is 14 residues long. Losses at the gene ends were 8 bases for V and 9 bases for J; bases not matched to a gene: 13. Germline V gene sequence: CDR1 KGHSH, CDR2 LQKENI. The DNA of the CDR3 is TGTGCCAGCCAATCGAGGGGACAGTCTACTGAGCAGTTCTTC. Its protein is CASQSRGQSTEQFF.